Here is one T cell receptor (beta chain) with its context. The antigen remains unidentified. This sample stems from a study of blood T cells in healthy people across ages. Findings and limits, study-wide: Measured against age, TCR beta diversity per million T cells decreased in a roughly linear manner.

Germline lookup yields CDR1 ENHRY and CDR2 SYGVKD. V was trimmed by 10 bases and J by 6 bases, leaving 15 bases between them. This CDR3 spans 13 amino acids. A J-beta primer mix and a sample-barcoded 5' primer were used in a second PCR of roughly 6 to 11 cycles. In TCRdb, the 5' RACE reads were re-called with MiXCR into one record per CDR3 protein. The profile shows about 1.5 million distinct CDR3 sequences, around two fifths of them singletons. The source material was blood. The TCR sequence derives from a woman aged 18-29 years in good health. The chain uses TRBV10-3 and TRBJ2-2; tentatively, D is TRBD1 (6 bases). The CDR3 DNA reads TGTGCCACCAGGACAGACGGGGCCGGGGAGCTGTTTTTT. This codes for CATRTDGAGELFF.